A selection of T cell receptor beta chains follows, all from one sample in a study of blood T cells in healthy people across ages. TCRdb fed the 5' RACE reads into MiXCR, producing one record per CDR3 protein. Among some 1.4 million distinct CDR3 sequences listed, 42% were seen once. The sequenced sample was blood. These receptors came from a woman aged 18-29 years in good health. Both conserved end residues are part of each CDR3. A D gene is named only where the DNA matches it firmly. The size of a clone is reported for some rows only, either as once, few or many, or as a class for expanded clones.

.	TRBV3-1	TRBJ2-7	.	TGTGCCAGCAGCCAAGAAACAGAGGGAGCCTACGAGCAGTACTTC	CASSQETEGAYEQYF
.	TRBV7-8	TRBJ1-5	few	TGTGCCAGCAGTTCCCAGTGGCAGCCCCAGCATTTT	CASSSQWQPQHF
TRBD2	TRBV28	TRBJ2-3	.	TGTACCAGCAGTCGACTAGCGGGAACAGATACGCAGTATTTT	CTSSRLAGTDTQYF
.	TRBV7-2	TRBJ2-7	.	TGTGCCAGCAGCTTCGGTCAGGGGCACTACGAGCAGTACTTC	CASSFGQGHYEQYF
.	TRBV25-1	TRBJ1-1	.	TGTGCCAGCAGGGCAGGGTGGAGCACTGAAGCTTTCTTT	CASRAGWSTEAFF
.	TRBV29-1	TRBJ1-1	few	TGCAGCGTTGAAGAGACTTTGAACACTGAAGCTTTCTTT	CSVEETLNTEAFF
TRBD2	TRBV4-1	TRBJ2-3	.	TGCGCCAGCAGCGCCTTAGCGGGAGGGTCCACAGATACGCAGTATTTT	CASSALAGGSTDTQYF
.	TRBV4-1	TRBJ1-4	.	TGCGCCAGCAGCCAATTGGGGGATGAAAAACTGTTTTTT	CASSQLGDEKLFF
TRBD1	TRBV29-1	TRBJ1-1	many	TGCAGCGCTGACAGGGGTCAGAACACTGAAGCTTTCTTT	CSADRGQNTEAFF
.	TRBV4-2	TRBJ2-1	few	TGTGCCAGCAGCCCGATAGCGGACTTAAGCTCCTACAATGAGCAGTTCTTC	CASSPIADLSSYNEQFF
.	TRBV15	TRBJ1-5	few	TGTGCCACCAGCAGAGCTCCGGGGGCCGGCAATCAGCCCCAGCATTTT	CATSRAPGAGNQPQHF
TRBD2	TRBV3-1	TRBJ2-7	.	TGTGCCAGCAGCCAAGGGACTAGCGGAACCTTCTCCTACGAGCAGTACTTC	CASSQGTSGTFSYEQYF
.	TRBV28	TRBJ1-2	.	TGTGCCAGCAGTTCCCCCGCCCCAGGGGTGGACTATGGCTACACCTTC	CASSSPAPGVDYGYTF
.	TRBV7-8	TRBJ2-3	.	TGTGCCAGCAGCTTATCCTCCGGCAGAACCTTCACAGATACGCAGTATTTT	CASSLSSGRTFTDTQYF
.	TRBV10-3	TRBJ2-7	.	TGTGCCATCAGTGAGTTGGCCCGAGAGCAGTACTTC	CAISELAREQYF
.	TRBV21-1	TRBJ2-5	few	TGTGCCAGCCTACTAGATCAAGAGACCCAGTACTTC	CASLLDQETQYF
.	TRBV20-1	TRBJ1-1	.	TGCAGTGCTAGGTGGGAAGGGGGGGGCGCGGGAAAGGACACTGAAGCTTTCTTT	CSARWEGGGAGKDTEAFF
.	TRBV4-1	TRBJ1-1	.	TGCGCCAGCAGCCACCCTTCGGGGTCTTGGAACACTGAAGCTTTCTTT	CASSHPSGSWNTEAFF
TRBD1	TRBV10-3	TRBJ1-5	.	TGTGCCACCGGGACAGCAAATCAGCCCCAGCATTTT	CATGTANQPQHF
.	TRBV4-1	TRBJ2-7	.	TGCGCCAGCAGACGCATCTCCACCTCCTACAATGAGCAGTACTTC	CASRRISTSYNEQYF
.	TRBV12-5	TRBJ2-7	few	TGTGCTAGTAGTACAGGGAGCCTCTCCTACGAGCAGTACTTC	CASSTGSLSYEQYF
.	TRBV6-1	TRBJ2-1	.	TGTGCCAGCAGGGGGTTAGCTCCCGAGCAGTTCTTC	CASRGLAPEQFF
.	TRBV7-9	TRBJ1-1	.	TGTGCCAGCAGCTTACGACAAGGAGCTTTCTTT	CASSLRQGAFF
TRBD2	TRBV2	TRBJ2-1	.	TGTGCCAGCAGGAGACTAGCGGGGGGCGACAATGAGCAGTTCTTC	CASRRLAGGDNEQFF
TRBD1	TRBV5-1	TRBJ1-2	.	TGCGCCAGCAGCGTGGGACAGGATGCCTATGGCTACACCTTC	CASSVGQDAYGYTF
TRBD1	TRBV4-1	TRBJ2-2	few	TGCGCCAGCAGCCGAGACAGGGGGGTGAACACCGGGGAGCTGTTTTTT	CASSRDRGVNTGELFF